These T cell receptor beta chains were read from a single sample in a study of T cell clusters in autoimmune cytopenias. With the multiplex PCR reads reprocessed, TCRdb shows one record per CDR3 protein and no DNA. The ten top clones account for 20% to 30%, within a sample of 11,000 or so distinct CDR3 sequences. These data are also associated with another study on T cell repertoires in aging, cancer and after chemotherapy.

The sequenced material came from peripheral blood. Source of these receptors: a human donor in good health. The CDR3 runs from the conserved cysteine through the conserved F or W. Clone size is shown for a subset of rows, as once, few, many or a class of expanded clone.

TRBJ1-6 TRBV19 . CASSMSGYNSPLHF
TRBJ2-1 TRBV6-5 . CASSNRDLGRLAGNEQFF
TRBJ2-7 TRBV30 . CAWRVPGTPYEQYF
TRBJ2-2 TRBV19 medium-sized CASSMAPLGGELFF
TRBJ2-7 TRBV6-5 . CASSYSGRGGLYEQYF
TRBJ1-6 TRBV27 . CASWGLTYNSPLHF
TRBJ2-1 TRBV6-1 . CASSLPGGLAGDEQFF
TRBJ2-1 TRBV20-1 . CSARTGRNEQFF
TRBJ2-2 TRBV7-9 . CASSLNRGGGELFF
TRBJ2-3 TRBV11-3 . CASSLRDTQYF
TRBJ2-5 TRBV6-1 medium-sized CASSEFFGQQETQYF
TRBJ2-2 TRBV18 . CASSPGQGATGELFF
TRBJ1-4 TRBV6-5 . CASSAYGPPNEKLFF
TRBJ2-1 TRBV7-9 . CASSARLAGNEQFF
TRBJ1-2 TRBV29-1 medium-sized CSVGEGDRGGYTF
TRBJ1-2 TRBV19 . CASSDRDYGYTF
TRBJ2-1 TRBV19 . CASSPRGGRDEQFF
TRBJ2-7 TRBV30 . CAWSGWTADKQYF
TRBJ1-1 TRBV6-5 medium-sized CASRYRTGLATEAFF
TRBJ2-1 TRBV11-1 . CASSSSANRGPNNEQFF
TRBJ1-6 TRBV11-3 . CASSLAGTDNSPLHF
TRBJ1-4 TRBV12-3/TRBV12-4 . CASSGTGTVGEKLFF
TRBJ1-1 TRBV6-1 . CARVTNSGQIEAFF
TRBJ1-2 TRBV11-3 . CASSLEGYNYGYTF
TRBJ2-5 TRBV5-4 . CASSHGGRLGQETQYF
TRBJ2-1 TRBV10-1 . CASSHWTKSSYNEQFF
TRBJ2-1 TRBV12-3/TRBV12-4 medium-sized CASSLEDYNEQFF
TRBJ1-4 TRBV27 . CASSLSGATNEKLFF
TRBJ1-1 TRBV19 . CASGTGGVNTEAFF
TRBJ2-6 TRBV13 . CASSSYRGQGETGANVLTF
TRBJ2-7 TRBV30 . CAWSPEGYEQYF
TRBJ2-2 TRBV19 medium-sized CASSIQDGGTGELFF
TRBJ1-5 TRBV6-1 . CASSEYGRGNQPQHF
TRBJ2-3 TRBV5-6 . CASSGGLVIEGDTQYF
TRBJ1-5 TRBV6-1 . CASSTPMGVRPYSNQPQHF
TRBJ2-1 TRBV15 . CATSRDLASVAEQFF
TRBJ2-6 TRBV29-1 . CSVELLAGGSGANVLTF
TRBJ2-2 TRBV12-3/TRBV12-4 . CASTPGLPQGPGELFF
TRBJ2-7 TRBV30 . CAWSSGTGSYEQYF
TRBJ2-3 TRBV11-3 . CASSSGLAGPSTDTQYF
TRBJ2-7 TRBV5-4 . CASSHDRDSYEQYF
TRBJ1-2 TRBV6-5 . CASSYSPRDGYTF
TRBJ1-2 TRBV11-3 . CASSLSLQYGYTF
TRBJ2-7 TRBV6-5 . CASSYSRGLGLARSEQYF
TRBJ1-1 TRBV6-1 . CAIGRDMNTEAFF
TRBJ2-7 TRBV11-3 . CASSPGVAGTYEQYF
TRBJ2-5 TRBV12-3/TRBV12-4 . CASSPGQGNYNEQFF
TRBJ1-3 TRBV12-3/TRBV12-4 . CASSLINSGNTIYF
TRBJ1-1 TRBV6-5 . CASSLARRGTTEAFF
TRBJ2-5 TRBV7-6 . CASRGGEETQYF
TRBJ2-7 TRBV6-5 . CASSYVGGLGYEQYF
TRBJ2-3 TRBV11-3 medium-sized CASRQGRSAQYF
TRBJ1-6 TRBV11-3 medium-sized CASSSERGANSPLHF